This T cell receptor beta chain was sequenced during a study of prognosis after radiotherapy for stage I lung cancer. Study background: Stage I non-small cell lung cancer cases were enrolled from early 2018 through early 2019. After radiotherapy, under 19 showed no significant progression while a few developed distant metastases (median roughly seven months).

Germline lookup yields CDR1 MNHNS and CDR2 SASEGT. There are 13 residues in the CDR3. V was pared by 6 bases and J by 4 bases, with 4 bases of the junction left unmatched. Multiplex PCR in two rounds served to amplify TCR beta CDR3 from genomic DNA. TRBV and TRBJ genes each had their own specific primers in first-round PCR. From the multiplex PCR reads, TCRdb called clonotypes with MiXCR, one entry per CDR3 protein. The repertoire holds 50,000 or so distinct CDR3 sequences, with 30% to 40% as singletons. As concerns this clonotype: A read error is possible here, since a much larger clone lies one base away.

The clonotype was recovered from a donor aged 50 or older with non-small cell lung cancer. This chain links TRBV6-1 with TRBJ1-1; TRBD1 agrees at 8 bases. Sequenced here: PBMCs, sampled before or after stereotactic body radiation therapy (not recorded which). CDR3 coding DNA: TGTGCCAGCAGCTACGGACAGGGCACTGAAGCTTTCTTT. As protein: CASSYGQGTEAFF.